This T cell receptor (beta chain) was obtained from a study of sequential checkpoint blockade in melanoma. At the level of the study: Maintenance nivolumab came after either treatment sequence.

The CDR3 runs to 14 residues. V lost 4 bases and J 3 bases, leaving 11 bases between the germline ends. Germline V CDR1 and CDR2: MDHEN, SYDVKM. Treatment specified: randomized to nivolumab then ipilimumab (arm A) or the reverse (arm B). None of the patients previously received DNA-damaging chemotherapy. From thawed PBMCs, live CD3+CD8+ cells negative for CD19 and CD56 were sorted. The data were produced by immunoSEQ multiplex PCR, yet TCRdb's version contains in-frame clones alone and is incomplete. The profile shows about 27,000 clones, roughly 80% of them singletons. The source was CD8+ T cells sorted from blood (inferred from file names), collected from a patient given nivolumab and ipilimumab in sequence. This TCR was sampled from a human donor with melanoma. V is TRBV28 and J is TRBJ2-3; no clear D. Here the CDR3 reads CASSSTGSTDTQYF. The CDR3 nucleotides read TGTGCCAGCAGTTCCACCGGGTCTACAGATACGCAGTATTTT.